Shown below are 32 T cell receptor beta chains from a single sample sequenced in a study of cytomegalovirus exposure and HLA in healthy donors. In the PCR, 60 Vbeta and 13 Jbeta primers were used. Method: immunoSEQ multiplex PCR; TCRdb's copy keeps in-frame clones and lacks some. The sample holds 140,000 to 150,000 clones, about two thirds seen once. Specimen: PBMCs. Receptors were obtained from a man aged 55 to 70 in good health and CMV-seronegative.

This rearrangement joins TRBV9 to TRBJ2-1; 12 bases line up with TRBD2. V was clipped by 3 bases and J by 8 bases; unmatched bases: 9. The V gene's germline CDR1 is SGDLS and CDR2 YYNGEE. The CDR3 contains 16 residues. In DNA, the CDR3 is TGTGCCAGCAGCGAGCTAGCGGGAGGGCCGTGGGATGAGCAGTTCTTC. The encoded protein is CASSELAGGPWDEQFF.

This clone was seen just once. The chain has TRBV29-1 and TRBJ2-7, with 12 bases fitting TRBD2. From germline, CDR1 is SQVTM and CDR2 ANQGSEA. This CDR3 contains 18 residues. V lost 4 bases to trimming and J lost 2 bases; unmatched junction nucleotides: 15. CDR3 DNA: TGCAGCGTTGGGGGGCCAGGAACTAGCGGGAGGAAACCCTACGAGCAGTACTTC. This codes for CSVGGPGTSGRKPYEQYF.

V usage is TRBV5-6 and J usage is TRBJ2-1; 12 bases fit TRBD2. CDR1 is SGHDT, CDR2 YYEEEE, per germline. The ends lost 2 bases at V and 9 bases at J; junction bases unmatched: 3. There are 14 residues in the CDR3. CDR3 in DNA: TGTGCCAGCAGCTTCGTACTAGCGGGAGGTGAGCAGTTCTTC. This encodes CASSFVLAGGEQFF.

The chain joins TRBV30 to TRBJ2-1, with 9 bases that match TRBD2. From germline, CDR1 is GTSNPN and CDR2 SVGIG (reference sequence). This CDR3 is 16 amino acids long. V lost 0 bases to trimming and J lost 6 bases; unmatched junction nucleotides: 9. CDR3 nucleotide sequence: TGTGCCTGGAGTGTACTGGTTAGCGGGGGACCCAATGAGCAGTTCTTC. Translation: CAWSVLVSGGPNEQFF. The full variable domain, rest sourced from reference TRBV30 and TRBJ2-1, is SQTIHQWPATLVQPVGSPLSLECTVEGTSNPNLYWYRQAAGRGLQLLFYSVGIGQISSEVPQNLSASRPQDRQFILSSKKLLLSDSGFYLCAWSVLVSGGPNEQFFGPGTRLTVL.

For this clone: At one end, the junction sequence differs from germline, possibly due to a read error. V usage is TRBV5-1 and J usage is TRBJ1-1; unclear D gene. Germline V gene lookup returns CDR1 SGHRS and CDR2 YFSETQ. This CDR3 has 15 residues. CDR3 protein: CASTLMGGWDTEAFF. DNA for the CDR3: TGCGCCAGCACCTTGATGGGAGGGTGGGACACTGAAGCTTTCTTT.

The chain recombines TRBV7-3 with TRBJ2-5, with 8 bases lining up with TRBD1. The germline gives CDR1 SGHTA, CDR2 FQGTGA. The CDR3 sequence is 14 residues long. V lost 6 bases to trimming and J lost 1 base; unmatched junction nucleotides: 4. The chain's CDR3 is CASSSQGVQETQYF. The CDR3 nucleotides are TGTGCCAGCAGTTCACAGGGGGTCCAAGAGACCCAGTACTTC.

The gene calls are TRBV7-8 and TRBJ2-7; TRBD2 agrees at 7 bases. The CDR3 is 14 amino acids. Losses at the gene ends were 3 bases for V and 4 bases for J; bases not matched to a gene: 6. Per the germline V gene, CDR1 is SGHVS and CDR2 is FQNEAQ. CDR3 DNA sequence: TGTGCCAGCAGCTTTTCTGGGGGGGGGTACGAGCAGTACTTC. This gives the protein CASSFSGGGYEQYF.

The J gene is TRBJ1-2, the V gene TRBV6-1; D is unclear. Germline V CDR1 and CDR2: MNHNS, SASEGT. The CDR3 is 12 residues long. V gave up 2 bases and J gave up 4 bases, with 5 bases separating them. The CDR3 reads CASSEQRYGYTF. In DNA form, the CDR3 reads TGTGCCAGCAGTGAACAGCGCTATGGCTACACCTTC.

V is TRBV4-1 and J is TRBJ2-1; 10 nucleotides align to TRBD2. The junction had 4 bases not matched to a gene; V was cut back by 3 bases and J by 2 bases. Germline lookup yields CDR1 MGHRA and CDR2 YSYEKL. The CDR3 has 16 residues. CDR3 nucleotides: TGCGCCAGCAGCCACCCAGCGGGAGGGACCTACAATGAGCAGTTCTTC. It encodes CASSHPAGGTYNEQFF.

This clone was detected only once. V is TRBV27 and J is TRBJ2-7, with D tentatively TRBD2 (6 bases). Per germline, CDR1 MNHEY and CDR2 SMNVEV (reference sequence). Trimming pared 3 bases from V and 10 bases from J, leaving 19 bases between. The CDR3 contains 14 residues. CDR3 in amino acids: CASSFTRGGYGQYF. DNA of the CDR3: TGTGCCAGCAGTTTCACTAGGGGAGGTTATGGCCAGTACTTC.

The CDR3 nucleotides read TGTGCCAGCAGTGAGGACAGGGGCATGAACACTGAAGCTTTCTTT. This gives the protein CASSEDRGMNTEAFF. This sequence joins TRBV2 and TRBJ1-1; 9 nucleotides align to TRBD1. The CDR3 runs 15 residues. The V gene's germline CDR1 is SNHLY and CDR2 FYNNEI. With 3 bases clipped from V and 0 bases from J, the junction kept 2 bases outside the gene matches. Combining the CDR3 with reference TRBV2 and TRBJ1-1 gives the whole variable domain EPEVTQTPSHQVTQMGQEVILRCVPISNHLYFYWYRQILGQKVEFLVSFYNNEISEKSEIFDDQFSVERPDGSNFTLKIRSTKLEDSAMYFCASSEDRGMNTEAFFGQGTRLTVV.

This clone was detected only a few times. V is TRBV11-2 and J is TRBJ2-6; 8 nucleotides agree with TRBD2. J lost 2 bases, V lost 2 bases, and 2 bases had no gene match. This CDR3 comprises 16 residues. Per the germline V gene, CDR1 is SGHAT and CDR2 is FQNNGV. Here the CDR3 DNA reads TGTGCCAGCAGCTTACGGGGGGGCGCTGGGGCCAACGTCCTGACTTTC. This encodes CASSLRGGAGANVLTF.

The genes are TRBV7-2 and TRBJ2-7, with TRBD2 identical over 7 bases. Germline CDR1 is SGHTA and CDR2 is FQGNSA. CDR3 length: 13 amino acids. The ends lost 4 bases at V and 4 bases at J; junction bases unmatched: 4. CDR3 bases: TGTGCCAGCAGCTACGCGGGGGATTACGAGCAGTACTTC. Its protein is CASSYAGDYEQYF.

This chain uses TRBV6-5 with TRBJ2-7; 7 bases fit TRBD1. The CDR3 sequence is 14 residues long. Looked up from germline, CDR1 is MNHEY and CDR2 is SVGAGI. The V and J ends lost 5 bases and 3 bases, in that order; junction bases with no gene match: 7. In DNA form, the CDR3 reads TGTGCCAGCAGTCCGACCAGGGGGATCTACGAGCAGTACTTC. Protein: CASSPTRGIYEQYF.

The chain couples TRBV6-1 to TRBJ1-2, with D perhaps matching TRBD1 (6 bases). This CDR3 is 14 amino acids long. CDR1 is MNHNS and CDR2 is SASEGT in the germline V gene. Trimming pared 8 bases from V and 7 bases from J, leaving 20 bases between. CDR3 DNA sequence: TGTGCCAGCCGTACTGCTCAGGGGATAGGTGGCTACACCTTC. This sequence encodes CASRTAQGIGGYTF.

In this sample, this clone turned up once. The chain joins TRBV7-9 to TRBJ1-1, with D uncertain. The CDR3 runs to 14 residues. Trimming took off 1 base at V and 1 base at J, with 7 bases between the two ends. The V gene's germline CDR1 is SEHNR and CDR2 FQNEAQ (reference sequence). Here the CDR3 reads CASSLVRTNTEAFF. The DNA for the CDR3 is TGTGCCAGCAGCTTAGTCAGAACGAACACTGAAGCTTTCTTT.

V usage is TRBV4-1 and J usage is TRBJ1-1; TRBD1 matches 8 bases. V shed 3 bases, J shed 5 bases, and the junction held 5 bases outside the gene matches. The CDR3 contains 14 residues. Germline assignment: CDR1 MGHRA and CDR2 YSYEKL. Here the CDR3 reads CASSHPGGRTEAFF. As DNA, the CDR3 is TGCGCCAGCAGCCATCCAGGGGGCCGTACTGAAGCTTTCTTT.

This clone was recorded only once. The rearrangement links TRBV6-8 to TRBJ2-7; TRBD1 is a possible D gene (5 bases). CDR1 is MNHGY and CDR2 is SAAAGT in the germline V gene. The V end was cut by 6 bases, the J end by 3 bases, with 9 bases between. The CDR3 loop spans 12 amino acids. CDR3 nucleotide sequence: TGTGCCAGCAGGGTTAGGGGCTACGAGCAGTACTTC. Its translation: CASRVRGYEQYF.

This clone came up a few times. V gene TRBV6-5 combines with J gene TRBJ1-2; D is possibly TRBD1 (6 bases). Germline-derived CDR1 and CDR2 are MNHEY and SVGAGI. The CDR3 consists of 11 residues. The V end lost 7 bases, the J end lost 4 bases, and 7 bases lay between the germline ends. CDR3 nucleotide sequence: TGTGCCAGCAAGACAGGCTATGGCTACACCTTC. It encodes CASKTGYGYTF.

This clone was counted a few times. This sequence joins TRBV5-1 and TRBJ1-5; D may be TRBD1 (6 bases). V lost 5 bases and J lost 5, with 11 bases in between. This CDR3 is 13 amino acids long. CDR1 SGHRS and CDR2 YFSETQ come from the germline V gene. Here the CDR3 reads CASRRTDDQPQHF. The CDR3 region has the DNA TGCGCCAGCAGAAGGACAGACGATCAGCCCCAGCATTTT.

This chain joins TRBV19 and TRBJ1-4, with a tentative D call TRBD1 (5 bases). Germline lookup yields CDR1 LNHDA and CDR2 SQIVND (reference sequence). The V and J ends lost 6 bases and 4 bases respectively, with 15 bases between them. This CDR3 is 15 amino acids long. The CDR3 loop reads CASSSPQDGNEKLFF. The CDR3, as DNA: TGTGCCAGTAGCTCTCCACAGGACGGTAATGAAAAACTGTTTTTT.

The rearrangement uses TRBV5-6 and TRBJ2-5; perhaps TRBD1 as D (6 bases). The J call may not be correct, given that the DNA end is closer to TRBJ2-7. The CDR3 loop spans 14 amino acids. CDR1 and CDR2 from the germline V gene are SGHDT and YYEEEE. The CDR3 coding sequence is TGTGCCAGCAGCTCCCGGGACACGTCCTACGAGCAGTACTTC. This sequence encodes CASSSRDTSYEQYF.

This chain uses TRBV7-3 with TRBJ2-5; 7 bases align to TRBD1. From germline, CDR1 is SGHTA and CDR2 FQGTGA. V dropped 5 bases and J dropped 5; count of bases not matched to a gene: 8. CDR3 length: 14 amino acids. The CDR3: CASSRAQGEETQYF. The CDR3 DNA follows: TGTGCCAGCAGCCGTGCCCAGGGGGAGGAGACCCAGTACTTC. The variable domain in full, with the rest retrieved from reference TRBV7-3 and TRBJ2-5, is GAGVSQTPSNKVTEKGKYVELRCDPISGHTALYWYRQSLGQGPEFLIYFQGTGAADDSGLPNDRFFAVRPEGSVSTLKIQRTERGDSAVYLCASSRAQGEETQYFGPGTRLLVL.

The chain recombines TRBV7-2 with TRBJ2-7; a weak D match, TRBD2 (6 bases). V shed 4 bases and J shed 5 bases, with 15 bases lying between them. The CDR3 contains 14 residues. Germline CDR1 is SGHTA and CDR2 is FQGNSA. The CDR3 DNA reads TGTGCCAGCAGCTCACACCCGGGGGTCCACGAGCAGTACTTC. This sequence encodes CASSSHPGVHEQYF.

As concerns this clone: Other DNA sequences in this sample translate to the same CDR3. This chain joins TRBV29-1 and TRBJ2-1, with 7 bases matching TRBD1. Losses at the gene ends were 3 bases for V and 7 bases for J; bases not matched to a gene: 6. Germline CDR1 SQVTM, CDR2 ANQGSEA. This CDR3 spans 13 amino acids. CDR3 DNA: TGCAGCGTTGAGAGCAGGGGGAAGAATGAGCAGTTCTTC. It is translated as CSVESRGKNEQFF.

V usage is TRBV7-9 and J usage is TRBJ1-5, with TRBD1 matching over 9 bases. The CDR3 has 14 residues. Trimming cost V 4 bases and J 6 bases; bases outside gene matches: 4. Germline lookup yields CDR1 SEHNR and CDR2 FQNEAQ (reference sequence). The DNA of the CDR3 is TGTGCCAGCAGCTCGGACAGGGGTGGTCAGCCCCAGCATTTT. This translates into CASSSDRGGQPQHF.

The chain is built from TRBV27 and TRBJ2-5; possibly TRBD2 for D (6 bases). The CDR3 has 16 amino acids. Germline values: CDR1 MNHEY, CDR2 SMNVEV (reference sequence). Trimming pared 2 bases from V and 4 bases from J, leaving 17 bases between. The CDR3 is CASSLLPPPGVETQYF. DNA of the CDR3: TGTGCCAGCAGTTTACTACCCCCTCCGGGAGTAGAGACCCAGTACTTC.

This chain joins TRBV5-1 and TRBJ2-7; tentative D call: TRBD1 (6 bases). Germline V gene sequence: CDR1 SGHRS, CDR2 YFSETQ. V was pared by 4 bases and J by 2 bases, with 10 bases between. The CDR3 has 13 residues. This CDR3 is CASSQGITYEQYF. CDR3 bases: TGCGCCAGCAGCCAGGGGATCACCTACGAGCAGTACTTC.

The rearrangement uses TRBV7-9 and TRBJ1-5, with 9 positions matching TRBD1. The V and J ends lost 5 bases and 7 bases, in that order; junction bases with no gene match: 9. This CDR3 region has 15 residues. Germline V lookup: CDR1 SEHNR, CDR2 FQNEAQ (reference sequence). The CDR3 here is CASSPTQGAEQPQHF. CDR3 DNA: TGTGCCAGCAGCCCAACACAGGGGGCAGAGCAGCCCCAGCATTTT.

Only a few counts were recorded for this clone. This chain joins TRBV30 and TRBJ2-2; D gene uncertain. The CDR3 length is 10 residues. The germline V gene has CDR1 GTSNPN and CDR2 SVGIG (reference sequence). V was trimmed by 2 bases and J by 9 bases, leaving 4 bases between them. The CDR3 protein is CAWSSRELFF. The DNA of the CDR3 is TGTGCCTGGAGTAGCCGGGAGCTGTTTTTT.

The CDR3 nucleotides read TGCGCCAGCAGCGGTGGACTAAATGAAAAACTGTTTTTT. It translates to CASSGGLNEKLFF. J is TRBJ1-4 and V is TRBV5-1; D is ambiguous. V lost 4 bases, J lost 5 bases, and 9 bases lay in between. CDR1 is SGHRS, CDR2 YFSETQ, per germline. The CDR3 sequence is 13 residues long.

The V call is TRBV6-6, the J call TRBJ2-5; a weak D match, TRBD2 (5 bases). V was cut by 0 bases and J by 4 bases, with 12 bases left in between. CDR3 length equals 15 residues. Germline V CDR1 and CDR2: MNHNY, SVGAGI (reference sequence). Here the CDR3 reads CASSYSLSGRETQYF. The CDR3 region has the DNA TGTGCCAGCAGTTACTCCCTTTCTGGGAGAGAGACCCAGTACTTC.